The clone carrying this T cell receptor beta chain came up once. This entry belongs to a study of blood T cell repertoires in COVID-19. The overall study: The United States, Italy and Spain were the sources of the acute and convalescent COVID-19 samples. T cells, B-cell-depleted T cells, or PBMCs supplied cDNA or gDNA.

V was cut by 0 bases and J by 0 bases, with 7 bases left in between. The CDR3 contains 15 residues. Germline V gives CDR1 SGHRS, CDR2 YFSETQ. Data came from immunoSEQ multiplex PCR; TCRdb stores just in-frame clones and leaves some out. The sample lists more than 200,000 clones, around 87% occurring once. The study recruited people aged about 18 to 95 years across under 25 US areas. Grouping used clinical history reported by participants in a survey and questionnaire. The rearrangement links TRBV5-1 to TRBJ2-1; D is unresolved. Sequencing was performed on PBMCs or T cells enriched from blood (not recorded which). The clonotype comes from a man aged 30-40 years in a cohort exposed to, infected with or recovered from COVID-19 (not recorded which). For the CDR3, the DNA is TGCGCCAGCAGCTTGGAACTGAGCTCCTACAATGAGCAGTTCTTC. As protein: CASSLELSSYNEQFF. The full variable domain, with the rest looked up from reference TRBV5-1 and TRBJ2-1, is KAGVTQTPRYLIKTRGQQVTLSCSPISGHRSVSWYQQTPGQGLQFLFEYFSETQRNKGNFPGRFSGRQFSNSRSEMNVSTLELGDSALYLCASSLELSSYNEQFFGPGTRLTVL.